This TCR beta chain was sequenced during a study of monozygotic twins with inflammatory bowel disease. Germline V gene data show CDR1 as MNHNS and CDR2 as SASEGT. The CDR3 has 13 amino acids. The study, taken as a whole, reports: Patients got different immunosuppressive treatments, which may have made their repertoires more variable.

TCRalpha and TCRbeta cDNA underwent two nested PCRs of roughly 15 and 9 cycles. TCRdb re-called the 5' RACE reads; one entry per CDR3 protein, DNA not given. Its listing shows fewer than 350,000 distinct CDR3 sequences. In regard to this clonotype: Antigen specificity is unknown.

The specimen sequenced was blood. V and J are TRBV6-1 and TRBJ2-4; TCRdb indicates TRBD1, and absent DNA this call remains unverified. This receptor was taken from a human donor with ulcerative colitis or Crohn's disease, or a healthy co-twin of an affected twin (not recorded which). The CDR3 is CASSVEGKNIQYF.